These 30 T cell receptor beta chains were sequenced from one sample in a study of T cell repertoires in cytomegalovirus infection (dated by TCRdb to about 2019). These TCRs' antigens remain unknown. The treatment or condition label corresponds to: in vitro stimulation with specific CMV peptide epitopes to enrich CMV-specific T cells. Sequencer: Illumina HiSeq 1500. Using fastp trimming at Q25 and MiXCR clonotype assembly, TCRdb reanalyzed the public sequencing data and kept in-frame beta chains. Rows merge per CDR3 protein into single entries with the most common DNA and genes. The sample table shows nearly 700,000 distinct CDR3 sequences, and around 30% are seen once. The ten biggest clones cover 15% to 20% of the sample. Sequencing used cultured PBMCs, obtained from culture after CMV antigen stimulation. The receptor source for this set is a human donor in good health (CMV status not recorded). Some clones in this sample may be carry-over from other donors' samples.

This clonotype was picked up one time. DNA of the CDR3: TGCAGTGCTAGAGCCCGGGGGTGGACTGAAGCTTTCTTT. Its protein product is CSARARGWTEAFF. The chain couples TRBV20-1 to TRBJ1-1; a weak D match, TRBD1 (5 bases). The CDR3 covers 13 residues. V was shortened by 1 base and J by 5 bases, with 11 bases between the two germline ends. The V gene's germline CDR1 is DFQATT and CDR2 SNEGSKA (reference sequence).

The chain uses TRBV5-1 and TRBJ2-7; tentatively, D is TRBD2 (5 bases). V shed 2 bases and J shed 2 bases, with 11 bases lying between them. Germline-derived CDR1 and CDR2 are SGHRS and YFSETQ. The CDR3 covers 14 residues. Written as DNA, the CDR3 is TGCGCCAGCAGCTTCCGGGAACCAGCCTACGAGCAGTACTTC. Its translation: CASSFREPAYEQYF.

A word on this clonotype: Relative to the germline gene, one junction end is altered; a read error may explain this. The V call is TRBV4-3, the J call TRBJ1-6; no clear D. This CDR3 contains 17 residues. Looked up from germline, CDR1 is LGHNA and CDR2 is YSLEER. CDR3 DNA sequence: TGCGCCAGCAGCGAAGAGTTCGGCGGGTGGTATAATTCACCCCTCCACTTT. Encoded protein: CASSEEFGGWYNSPLHF.

The rearrangement links TRBV7-3 to TRBJ1-6, with D hard to call. The CDR3 consists of 15 residues. Germline-derived CDR1 and CDR2 are SGHTA and FQGTGA. The V and J ends lost 2 bases and 8 bases respectively, with 13 bases between them. CDR3 nucleotide sequence: TGTGCCAGCAGCTTAGGCCGTGCCCTGGATTCACCCCTCCACTTT. Protein product: CASSLGRALDSPLHF.

The rearrangement joins TRBV12-3 or TRBV12-4 to TRBJ1-2; D unresolved. V was pared by 3 bases and J by 8 bases, with 16 bases between. This CDR3 is built from 14 residues. CDR3 bases: TGTGCCAGCAGTTTTTCGCGGGTCCTTGGGGGCTACACCTTC. Its translation: CASSFSRVLGGYTF.

This sequence joins TRBV19 and TRBJ1-5; D ambiguous. CDR1 and CDR2 from the germline V gene are LNHDA and SQIVND (reference sequence). CDR3 size: 15 residues. V lost 1 base and J lost 3, with 10 bases in between. The CDR3 protein is CASSIGAVTNQPQHF. The CDR3 coding sequence is TGTGCCAGTAGTATAGGGGCCGTCACCAATCAGCCCCAGCATTTT.

Worth noting for this clonotype: A clone one base away is much larger, so this may be a read error. The chain links TRBV6-8 to TRBJ2-3, with TRBD2 as a possible D gene (5 bases). CDR3 length: 14 amino acids. Germline V lookup: CDR1 MNHGY, CDR2 SAAAGT. The CDR3 sequence is CASSLTRETDAQYF. The DNA of the CDR3 is TGTGCCAGCAGTCTCACTAGGGAAACAGATGCGCAGTATTTT.

This clonotype has a handful of counts. CDR3 nucleotide sequence: TGTGCCAGCAGCCCCCGCTTTGACTCTGGAAACACCATATATTTT. Its translation is CASSPRFDSGNTIYF. V and J are TRBV11-2 and TRBJ1-3; no reliable D call. Trimming took off 5 bases at V and 0 bases at J, with 11 bases between the two ends. Looked up from germline, CDR1 is SGHAT and CDR2 is FQNNGV. CDR3 length: 15 residues.

This clonotype was seen a few times. The chain recombines TRBV6-2 or TRBV6-3 with TRBJ1-1; D is unclear. Germline CDR1 reads MNHEY; CDR2 reads SVGEGT. CDR3 size: 13 residues. Trimming took off 7 bases at V and 2 bases at J, with 11 bases between the two ends. This CDR3 reads CASILHLNTEAFF. The CDR3 bases are TGTGCCAGCATTTTACACCTAAACACTGAAGCTTTCTTT.

The chain carries TRBV19 and TRBJ2-7; 12 bases align to TRBD2. The CDR3 covers 14 residues. Germline V gene lookup returns CDR1 LNHDA and CDR2 SQIVND (reference sequence). With 6 bases clipped from V and 4 bases from J, the junction kept 4 bases outside the gene matches. The DNA of the CDR3 is TGTGCCAGTAGCCAAGGACTAGCGGGGTACGAGCAGTACTTC. It specifies CASSQGLAGYEQYF.

This clonotype appeared a few times. The chain employs TRBV7-6 and TRBJ2-3; 12 positions match TRBD2. The CDR3 length is 19 residues. The V and J ends lost 3 bases and 2 bases, in that order; junction bases with no gene match: 12. Germline V gives CDR1 SGHVS, CDR2 FNYEAQ. CDR3 sequence reads: CASSFLAGGPGGDTDTQYF. Here the CDR3 DNA reads TGTGCCAGCAGCTTCCTAGCGGGAGGGCCCGGCGGGGACACAGATACGCAGTATTTT.

This clonotype was seen a few times. The chain recombines TRBV6-5 with TRBJ2-1, with D unclear. The CDR3 loop spans 16 amino acids. V lost 0 bases and J 0 bases, leaving 9 bases between the germline ends. Looked up from germline, CDR1 is MNHEY and CDR2 is SVGAGI. This chain's CDR3 is CASSYSDRFSYNEQFF. In DNA form, the CDR3 reads TGTGCCAGCAGTTACTCGGACCGCTTCTCCTACAATGAGCAGTTCTTC.

This clonotype occurred a few times. The V gene is TRBV12-3 or TRBV12-4, the J gene TRBJ2-2; a possible D gene is TRBD1 (6 bases). CDR3 length: 15 amino acids. Trimming removed 6 bases from V and 3 bases from J, with 14 bases in between. The DNA for the CDR3 is TGTGCCAGCAGGAGATCAGGGGTTTACACCGGGGAGCTGTTTTTT. The encoded protein is CASRRSGVYTGELFF.

This clonotype appeared a few times. The chain has TRBV12-3 or TRBV12-4 and TRBJ2-1, with D perhaps matching TRBD1 (6 bases). Trimming shortened V by 2 bases and J by 7 bases, and 15 bases separated the two germline ends. CDR3 length equals 15 residues. CDR3 DNA sequence: TGTGCCAGCAGTTTAATGACAGGCTTTGCGAATGAGCAGTTCTTC. Translation gives CASSLMTGFANEQFF.

This clonotype has just a few counts. This chain joins TRBV24-1 and TRBJ1-1; 8 nucleotides align to TRBD1. J lost 7 bases, V lost 2 bases, and 8 bases had no gene match. The CDR3 has 15 residues. CDR1 is KGHDR, CDR2 SFDVKD, per germline. The CDR3 DNA follows: TGTGCCACCAGTGATTCCGGACAGGGTAAAGGTGAAGCTTTCTTT. This sequence encodes CATSDSGQGKGEAFF.

CDR3 nucleotide sequence: TGCGCCAGCAGCCAAGATGCAGGGCCGGGGTCCTACGAGCAGTACTTC. Protein product: CASSQDAGPGSYEQYF. V and J are TRBV4-1 and TRBJ2-7; D is possibly TRBD1 or TRBD2 (5 bases each). From germline, CDR1 is MGHRA and CDR2 YSYEKL. The CDR3 has 16 residues. Trimming removed 0 bases at V and 1 base at J, with 13 bases between.

The rearrangement joins TRBV27 to TRBJ2-2, with 7 bases matching TRBD1. In germline, CDR1 is MNHEY, CDR2 SMNVEV (reference sequence). This CDR3 has 17 amino acids. V was clipped by 5 bases and J by 9 bases; unmatched bases: 18. CDR3 loop: CASSGPSGTDNGWELFF. The CDR3 bases are TGTGCCAGCAGTGGCCCCTCCGGGACAGACAACGGTTGGGAGCTGTTTTTT.

The rearrangement uses TRBV5-4 and TRBJ2-1; D is ambiguous. CDR3 length: 16 amino acids. Trimming cost V 2 bases and J 10 bases, with 22 bases left between them. In germline, CDR1 is SGHNT, CDR2 YYREEE (reference sequence). Written as DNA, the CDR3 is TGTGCCAGCAGCTTATCTCTCTTTTTGTACGACGGCGAGCAGTTCTTC. Translated: CASSLSLFLYDGEQFF. The full variable domain, in which reference TRBV5-4 and TRBJ2-1 provide the parts outside the CDR3, is ETGVTQSPTHLIKTRGQQVTLRCSSQSGHNTVSWYQQALGQGPQFIFQYYREEENGRGNFPPRFSGLQFPNYSSELNVNALELDDSALYLCASSLSLFLYDGEQFFGPGTRLTVL.

This clonotype was observed at least ten times. The chain uses TRBV7-2 and TRBJ2-1; D remains ambiguous. The V gene lost 0 bases and the J gene lost 6 bases, with 3 bases spanning the gap. Germline loops: CDR1 SGHTA, CDR2 FQGNSA. This CDR3 comprises 12 residues. The CDR3 DNA follows: TGTGCCAGCAGCTTAGCCCTCAATGAGCAGTTCTTC. This codes for CASSLALNEQFF.

This chain connects TRBV7-6 to TRBJ1-5; D is undetermined. CDR1 and CDR2 from the germline V gene are SGHVS and FNYEAQ. The CDR3 has 15 residues. V was cut by 1 base and J by 9 bases, with 16 bases left in between. The CDR3 nucleotides read TGTGCCAGCAGCTTAGGTACGGGAAAAGAGTGGCCCCAGCATTTT. Translated: CASSLGTGKEWPQHF.

The chain employs TRBV12-3 or TRBV12-4 and TRBJ1-5; 7 nucleotides line up with TRBD1. V lost 4 bases to trimming and J lost 4 bases; unmatched junction nucleotides: 7. This CDR3 comprises 15 residues. DNA for the CDR3: TGTGCCAGCAGTTGGGTAGGGGGCGTAAATCAGCCCCAGCATTTT. This gives the protein CASSWVGGVNQPQHF.

There are a few counts of this clonotype. The chain joins TRBV4-1 to TRBJ2-7; no clear D. V lost 2 bases to trimming and J lost 5 bases, with 19 bases between them. This CDR3 contains 16 residues. The germline gives CDR1 MGHRA, CDR2 YSYEKL. The CDR3 DNA follows: TGCGCCAGCAGCCAAAACGTTGGCGTGCCGCTGGACGAGCAGTACTTC. It is translated as CASSQNVGVPLDEQYF.

The table lists this clonotype with a count of one. The chain is built from TRBV10-3 and TRBJ1-1, with no clear D. V lost 3 bases to trimming and J lost 10 bases, with 21 bases between them. Germline values: CDR1 ENHRY, CDR2 SYGVKD. The CDR3 is 15 residues long. For the CDR3, the DNA is TGTGCCATCAGTGATCCCCAGGTTTCGTTTCTAGGAGCTTTCTTT. Protein product: CAISDPQVSFLGAFF.

This clonotype was detected only a few times. The chain carries TRBV7-9 and TRBJ2-1, with TRBD2 matching 16 bases. The CDR3 sequence is 17 residues long. Germline trimming cut 6 bases from V and 9 bases from J; bases unmatched to any gene: 11. Per the germline V gene, CDR1 is SEHNR and CDR2 is FQNEAQ (reference sequence). CDR3 region: CASRQIPGLAGGREQFF. DNA for the CDR3: TGTGCCAGCAGACAAATCCCGGGACTAGCGGGAGGGCGTGAGCAGTTCTTC.

This clonotype was observed a few times. The V call is TRBV7-9, the J call TRBJ1-1; D not certain. The CDR3 has 14 residues. With 1 base removed from V and 5 bases from J, the gap between germline ends came to 11 bases. CDR1 and CDR2 from the germline V gene are SEHNR and FQNEAQ (reference sequence). CDR3 sequence reads: CASSLGHAGTEAFF. The CDR3 DNA sequence: TGTGCCAGCAGCTTAGGCCACGCGGGTACTGAAGCTTTCTTT.

This clonotype was observed a handful of times. The chain combines TRBV19 with TRBJ2-7; 12 bases map to TRBD1. Germline CDR1 is LNHDA and CDR2 is SQIVND (reference sequence). The CDR3 runs 15 residues. The junction had 7 bases not matched to a gene; V was cut back by 6 bases and J by 4 bases. The CDR3 DNA sequence: TGTGCCAGTAGCCCTCTGGGACAGGGGGCTTACGAGCAGTACTTC. Its translation: CASSPLGQGAYEQYF.

This clonotype showed up just a few times. The gene calls are TRBV6-1 and TRBJ2-5; 7 bases agree with TRBD1. With 5 bases clipped from V and 4 bases from J, the junction kept 7 bases outside the gene matches. The germline gives CDR1 MNHNS, CDR2 SASEGT. This CDR3 comprises 14 residues. The CDR3 protein is CASSSHRGSETQYF. The CDR3 coding sequence is TGTGCCAGCAGTAGCCACAGGGGTTCAGAGACCCAGTACTTC.

The CDR3, as DNA: TGCAGTGCTTCGGACAGGACGGAGACCCAGTACTTC. This sequence encodes CSASDRTETQYF. V and J are TRBV20-1 and TRBJ2-5; 7 positions agree with TRBD1. CDR1 and CDR2 from the germline V gene are DFQATT and SNEGSKA (reference sequence). V dropped 5 bases and J dropped 5; count of bases not matched to a gene: 5. The CDR3 extends over 12 amino acids.

This clonotype showed up just a few times. This chain links TRBV12-5 with TRBJ2-7; 9 nucleotides agree with TRBD2. Germline CDR1 LGHNT, CDR2 FRNRAP. V shed 5 bases and J 1 base; nucleotides not matched to a gene: 12. The CDR3 loop spans 17 amino acids. The CDR3 nucleotides read TGTGCTAGTGGTCCCCAACGCGGGCTAGCGGGATCCTACGAGCAGTACTTC. Amino acids: CASGPQRGLAGSYEQYF.

The V call is TRBV5-1, the J call TRBJ2-5; D not certain. The CDR3 length is 15 residues. Trimming took off 0 bases at V and 2 bases at J, with 11 bases between the two ends. Germline loops: CDR1 SGHRS, CDR2 YFSETQ. In DNA, the CDR3 is TGCGCCAGCAGCTTGGAGGGTCCGCTACAAGAGACCCAGTACTTC. This gives the protein CASSLEGPLQETQYF. The entire variable domain, with the rest obtained from reference TRBV5-1 and TRBJ2-5, is as follows: KAGVTQTPRYLIKTRGQQVTLSCSPISGHRSVSWYQQTPGQGLQFLFEYFSETQRNKGNFPGRFSGRQFSNSRSEMNVSTLELGDSALYLCASSLEGPLQETQYFGPGTRLLVL.